This TCR beta chain was captured by sequencing in a study of blood T cell repertoires in COVID-19. Authors' analysis steps: Amplification of reference gene primers provided the estimated nucleated cell counts. Repertoires were generated with immunoSEQ multiplex PCR, while TCRdb's copy carries only in-frame clones and drops some. That table furnishes V, J and clone size, whereas the DNA furnished D and trimming. The table lists 250,000 or so clones, around 90% of them singletons. Ages ranged from about 18 to 89 years, with residence in under 25 US areas. The CDR3 contains 17 residues. CDR1 is LNHDA, CDR2 SQIVND, per germline (reference sequence). Trimming pared 0 bases from V and 1 base from J, leaving 13 bases between.

This sequence originates from a man aged 50 to 59 who had been exposed to COVID-19. The chain recombines TRBV19 with TRBJ2-1; TRBD1 is a possible D gene (6 bases). The specimen sequenced was PBMCs or T cells enriched from blood (not recorded which). CDR3 nucleotide sequence: TGTGCCAGTAGTATAGATAGAGGGCAGGGGTCCTACAATGAGCAGTTCTTC. Its protein is CASSIDRGQGSYNEQFF.